The 30 T cell receptor beta chains presented below share a single source sample, sequenced in a study of T-cell memory formation after mild COVID-19. TCRdb processed the 5' RACE reads anew with MiXCR; each CDR3 protein has one entry. The sample records fewer than 110,000 distinct CDR3 sequences, over 13% being singletons. The sequenced sample consisted of PBMCs or a T cell subset sorted from them (not recorded which). These TCRs come from a man aged 18 to 30 who had mild COVID-19 (a few samples of this study predate the infection). Cell type and time point are not known.

The sample holds a few counts of this clonotype. The J gene is TRBJ2-1, the V gene TRBV4-1; D is unclear. This CDR3 region has 13 residues. V was shortened by 1 base and J by 9 bases, with 10 bases between the two germline ends. Germline V gene sequence: CDR1 MGHRA, CDR2 YSYEKL. As DNA, the CDR3 is TGCGCCAGCAGCCAAGTCTCCAGTGGTGAGCAGTTCTTC. Translating gives CASSQVSSGEQFF.

This clonotype has more than one count but fewer than ten. The chain links TRBV10-3 to TRBJ2-7, with 13 bases that match TRBD2. CDR1 is ENHRY and CDR2 is SYGVKD in the germline V gene. Trimming at V came to 10 bases and at J to 1 base, leaving 10 bases not matched to a gene. This CDR3 comprises 16 residues. Here the CDR3 reads CATRGGTSGASYEQYV. Here the CDR3 DNA reads TGTGCCACCCGGGGGGGGACTAGCGGGGCATCCTACGAGCAGTACGTC.

The chain uses TRBV20-1 and TRBJ1-5; no reliable D call. There are 13 residues in the CDR3. Deletions cut 3 bases from V and 8 bases from J, with 14 bases between. Germline V gene lookup returns CDR1 DFQATT and CDR2 SNEGSKA (reference sequence). This CDR3 is CSASSLGLEPQHF. The CDR3, as DNA: TGCAGTGCTAGTAGTTTAGGGTTGGAGCCCCAGCATTTT.

This clonotype was recorded at least ten times. The chain recombines TRBV7-9 with TRBJ1-1, with 10 bases that match TRBD1. CDR1 and CDR2 (germline): SEHNR, FQNEAQ (reference sequence). V was clipped by 8 bases and J by 4 bases; unmatched bases: 4. The CDR3 totals 13 residues. The CDR3: CASGGTGATEAFF. CDR3 sequence (DNA): TGTGCCAGCGGAGGGACAGGGGCCACTGAAGCTTTCTTT.

The chain has TRBV4-2 and TRBJ2-4; tentatively, D is TRBD2 (6 bases). The CDR3 sequence is 15 residues long. Germline CDR1 is LGHNA and CDR2 is YNFKEQ. V gave up 0 bases and J gave up 8 bases, with 14 bases separating them. CDR3 protein: CASSQDELAQDIQYF. The CDR3 DNA follows: TGTGCCAGCAGCCAAGATGAACTAGCACAAGACATTCAGTACTTC.

The chain carries TRBV7-2 and TRBJ2-7; unclear D gene. V was pared by 5 bases and J by 2 bases, with 10 bases between. The CDR3 sequence is 13 residues long. Germline CDR1 and CDR2: SGHTA and FQGNSA. CDR3 bases: TGTGCCAGCAGCCCACCACAGACCTACGAGCAGTACTTC. Its protein is CASSPPQTYEQYF.

Only a few counts were recorded for this clonotype. This chain links TRBV5-6 with TRBJ2-3; tentative D call: TRBD2 (6 bases). This CDR3 has 15 residues. Per germline, CDR1 SGHDT and CDR2 YYEEEE. Trimming removed 4 bases from V and 0 bases from J, with 12 bases in between. CDR3 bases: TGTGCCAGCAGCCCGGGGGTGACTAGCACAGATACGCAGTATTTT. This codes for CASSPGVTSTDTQYF.

V and J are TRBV3-1 and TRBJ2-1, with 10 bases lining up with TRBD2. The CDR3 has 15 residues. V lost 5 bases to trimming and J lost 13 bases; unmatched junction nucleotides: 14. Germline values: CDR1 LGHDT, CDR2 YNNKEL (reference sequence). CDR3 nucleotides: TGTGCCAGCAGCTTTGGCACGGTAGCGGGGGGCCTCCAGTTCTTC. It specifies CASSFGTVAGGLQFF.

In its sample, this clonotype was seen many times. This chain joins TRBV5-1 and TRBJ2-1; TRBD2 might be the D (6 bases). This CDR3 region has 15 residues. Germline V gene data show CDR1 as SGHRS and CDR2 as YFSETQ. Between the trimmed V and J ends, which lost 4 bases and 5 bases, there was a span of 16 bases. CDR3 coding DNA: TGCGCCAGCAGCCCGGAGCCCGGACTACACAATGAGCAGTTCTTC. The encoded protein is CASSPEPGLHNEQFF.

This clonotype was detected only a few times. The rearrangement links TRBV7-6 to TRBJ2-3; 9 positions match TRBD1. This CDR3 is built from 13 residues. J lost 3 bases, V lost 5 bases, and 0 bases had no gene match. Germline CDR1 is SGHVS and CDR2 is FNYEAQ. The CDR3, as DNA: TGTGCCAGCAGCGGACAGGGGACAGATACGCAGTATTTT. This sequence encodes CASSGQGTDTQYF.

V is TRBV4-1 and J is TRBJ2-5; 10 bases are a match to TRBD1. V shed 1 base, J shed 5 bases, and the junction held 4 bases outside the gene matches. This CDR3 contains 15 residues. CDR1 is MGHRA and CDR2 is YSYEKL in the germline V gene. CDR3 DNA sequence: TGCGCCAGCAGCCAAGTGGGACAGGGGATGGAGACCCAGTACTTC. This sequence encodes CASSQVGQGMETQYF.

V is TRBV7-9 and J is TRBJ2-7; D is undetermined. The germline gives CDR1 SEHNR, CDR2 FQNEAQ (reference sequence). Trimming took 5 bases from V and 6 from J, leaving 11 bases between them. CDR3 size: 12 residues. This CDR3 is CASSHTTGEQYF. The CDR3 nucleotides read TGTGCCAGCAGCCATACAACGGGCGAGCAGTACTTC.

Concerning this clonotype itself: The germline gene is not matched at one end of the junction; a read error may be the cause. V is TRBV2 and J is TRBJ2-4; 9 bases match TRBD1. Looked up from germline, CDR1 is SNHLY and CDR2 is FYNNEI. This CDR3 is built from 13 residues. CDR3 region: CASSGYRGRSEKF. As DNA, the CDR3 is TGTGCCAGCAGTGGTTACAGGGGGCGGTCCGAGAAATTC.

This clonotype was found a few times. This chain connects TRBV5-6 to TRBJ2-2; 9 bases line up with TRBD2. Germline values: CDR1 SGHDT, CDR2 YYEEEE. V lost 0 bases, J lost 5 bases, and 5 bases stayed unmatched. The CDR3 is made up of 16 amino acids. The CDR3 bases are TGTGCCAGCAGCTTGGAAGCTAGCGGGGTAACCGGGGAGCTGTTTTTT. Translation: CASSLEASGVTGELFF.

This chain links TRBV11-3 with TRBJ2-1; tentatively, D is TRBD2 (6 bases). In germline, CDR1 is SGHNT, CDR2 YENEEA. Trimming took 0 bases from V and 8 from J, leaving 14 bases between them. The CDR3 totals 15 residues. The DNA for the CDR3 is TGTGCCAGCAGCTTAGATCTTAGCGGAGGGGATGAGCAGTTCTTC. It encodes CASSLDLSGGDEQFF.

This clonotype was observed a single time. CDR3 sequence: CASSFSGGGDNEQFF. CDR3 sequence (DNA): TGTGCCAGCAGTTTTAGCGGGGGAGGCGACAATGAGCAGTTCTTC. This sequence joins TRBV27 and TRBJ2-1; 9 nucleotides agree with TRBD2. Germline lookup yields CDR1 MNHEY and CDR2 SMNVEV (reference sequence). Trimming at V came to 3 bases and at J to 5 bases, leaving 5 bases not matched to a gene. The CDR3 consists of 15 residues.

There are a few counts of this clonotype. J is TRBJ2-7 and V is TRBV7-9; no definite D call. There are 13 residues in the CDR3. The V gene lost 5 bases and the J gene lost 2 bases, with 10 bases spanning the gap. The germline CDR1 and CDR2 sequences are SEHNR and FQNEAQ (reference sequence). The CDR3 DNA reads as TGTGCCAGCAGCCCCAGCAGTACCTACGAGCAGTACGTC. This encodes CASSPSSTYEQYV.

This clonotype was found a few times. The V gene is TRBV12-3 or TRBV12-4, the J gene TRBJ1-3; D not resolved. V lost 7 bases, J lost 0 bases, and 13 bases lay in between. The CDR3 totals 15 residues. The CDR3 is CASIHGGASGNTIYF. The DNA for the CDR3 is TGTGCCAGCATTCACGGCGGCGCCTCTGGAAACACCATATATTTT.

This clonotype appeared a few times. The chain is built from TRBV27 and TRBJ2-2, with 9 bases that match TRBD2. CDR1 is MNHEY and CDR2 is SMNVEV in the germline V gene (reference sequence). This CDR3 is 15 amino acids long. After removal of 7 bases from V and 6 bases from J, the junction contained 9 bases not matched to a gene. In DNA form, the CDR3 reads TGTGCCAGCAAATATAGCGGGGGCTCCCCCGGGGAGCTGTTTTTT. Amino acid sequence: CASKYSGGSPGELFF.

This clonotype was counted only a few times. This rearrangement joins TRBV14 to TRBJ2-3, with D maybe TRBD2 (5 bases). The V gene's germline CDR1 is SGHDN and CDR2 FVKESK. The CDR3 has 12 residues. The V end lost 2 bases, the J end lost 9 bases, and 9 bases lay between the germline ends. This CDR3 reads CASSQMSGTQYF. DNA for the CDR3: TGTGCCAGCAGCCAAATGTCGGGGACGCAGTATTTT.

This chain joins TRBV5-1 and TRBJ1-5; D gene uncertain. The CDR3 contains 14 residues. With 0 bases removed from V and 0 bases from J, the gap between germline ends came to 4 bases. From germline, CDR1 is SGHRS and CDR2 YFSETQ. Written as DNA, the CDR3 is TGCGCCAGCAGCTTGGACGTTAGCAATCAGCCCCAGCATTTT. This translates into CASSLDVSNQPQHF.

This clonotype appeared once. The chain couples TRBV5-4 to TRBJ1-1; D might be TRBD1 (6 bases). The CDR3 loop spans 14 amino acids. The V gene lost 3 bases and the J gene lost 4 bases, with 13 bases spanning the gap. The germline V gene has CDR1 SGHNT and CDR2 YYREEE (reference sequence). The CDR3 coding sequence is TGTGCCAGCAGCTCGGGGGCAGGACTCACTGAAGCTTTCTTT. It yields the protein CASSSGAGLTEAFF.

CDR3 coding DNA: TGTGCCAGCAGTTTAGGACAGAGTATGAACACTGAAGCTTTCTTT. Protein product: CASSLGQSMNTEAFF. The chain recombines TRBV27 with TRBJ1-1; the D gene is possibly TRBD1 (6 bases). The V end lost 2 bases, the J end lost 0 bases, and 10 bases lay between the germline ends. Germline V lookup: CDR1 MNHEY, CDR2 SMNVEV (reference sequence). This CDR3 has 15 residues.

There are a few counts of this clonotype. This chain connects TRBV6-5 to TRBJ2-4; 7 nucleotides agree with TRBD2. The CDR3 has 15 residues. Germline V CDR1 and CDR2: MNHEY, SVGAGI. V trimming: 5 bases; J trimming: 0 bases; junction bases outside the gene matches: 4. The CDR3, as DNA: TGTGCCAGCAGTGCACTAGCGTTAGCCAAAAACATTCAGTACTTC. Translation gives CASSALALAKNIQYF.

The V and J genes are TRBV6-6 and TRBJ2-2; D remains ambiguous. Looked up from germline, CDR1 is MNHNY and CDR2 is SVGAGI (reference sequence). The CDR3 contains 13 residues. V dropped 0 bases and J dropped 4 bases, with 3 bases sitting between them. In DNA form, the CDR3 reads TGTGCCAGCAGTTACTCGGTCACCGGGGAGCTGTTTTTT. Translated, it gives CASSYSVTGELFF.

V is TRBV29-1 and J is TRBJ2-3, with 9 bases lining up with TRBD1. This CDR3 contains 16 residues. In germline, CDR1 is SQVTM, CDR2 ANQGSEA. The V segment lost 3 bases and the J segment 3 bases; nucleotides outside the gene matches: 10. The CDR3 DNA reads TGCAGCGTTGAGGGTGGACAGGGGCGGAGGACAGATACGCAGTATTTT. Translating it yields CSVEGGQGRRTDTQYF.

The chain recombines TRBV10-3 with TRBJ2-1, with TRBD2 matching 10 bases. After removal of 3 bases from V and 7 bases from J, the junction contained 6 bases not matched to a gene. The germline V gene encodes CDR1 ENHRY and CDR2 SYGVKD. This CDR3 has 15 amino acids. The CDR3 DNA is TGTGCCATCAGTGAAGAGCGGGGGGGCTTGAATGAGCAGTTCTTC. This codes for CAISEERGGLNEQFF.

The chain combines TRBV5-5 with TRBJ2-7, with D unclear. Trimming left V 0 bases short and J 3 bases short, with 7 bases between. The germline gives CDR1 SGHKS, CDR2 YYEKEE (reference sequence). This CDR3 contains 13 residues. The CDR3 coding sequence is TGTGCCAGCAGCTTGGTTCCAGACTACGAGCAGTACGTC. Translation: CASSLVPDYEQYV.

The gene calls are TRBV12-3 or TRBV12-4 and TRBJ2-1, with D perhaps assigned TRBD1 or TRBD2 (6 bases each). The CDR3 totals 14 residues. V lost 6 bases, J lost 0 bases, and 9 bases lay in between. CDR3 nucleotide sequence: TGTGCCAGCAGGGGGGGCGACTCCTACAATGAGCAGTTCTTC. Translating it yields CASRGGDSYNEQFF.

The V call is TRBV9, the J call TRBJ2-1; D is tentatively TRBD1 or TRBD2 (5 bases each). Germline-derived CDR1 and CDR2 are SGDLS and YYNGEE. With 0 bases removed from V and 9 bases from J, the gap between germline ends came to 13 bases. CDR3 length: 14 residues. The CDR3 DNA reads TGTGCCAGCAGCGTAGTTGGGGGACCCCCTGAGCAGTTCTTC. This sequence encodes CASSVVGGPPEQFF.